A selection of T cell receptor beta chains follows, all from one sample in a study of vaccination and CD4 T cells after COVID-19. Each CDR3 protein gets one entry after TCRdb re-called the PCR reads with MiXCR. Of about 15,000 distinct CDR3 sequences listed, roughly 43% are singletons. Their antigen targets remain unknown. The sequencing used CD4+ T cells from blood, cultured in vitro, collected before SARS-CoV-2 vaccination. These receptor sequences come from a human donor who had recovered from COVID-19. CDR3s include the opening cysteine and the closing phenylalanine or tryptophan.

j_gene: TRBJ2-7
len: 14
v_gene: TRBV20-1
CDR3aa: CSARDNRGPHEQYF

j_gene: TRBJ1-2
len: 12
v_gene: TRBV6-2/TRBV6-3
CDR3aa: CASTQGIYGYTF

j_gene: TRBJ1-6
len: 14
v_gene: TRBV27
CDR3aa: CASSLGQGDSPLHF

j_gene: TRBJ2-5
len: 13
v_gene: TRBV19
CDR3aa: CASSISQWETQYF

j_gene: TRBJ1-1
len: 14
v_gene: TRBV7-2
CDR3aa: CASSLSFANTEAFF

j_gene: TRBJ2-5
len: 13
v_gene: TRBV6-1
CDR3aa: CASRRTGGETQYF

j_gene: TRBJ1-6
len: 14
v_gene: TRBV20-1
CDR3aa: CSASRGDNNSPLHF

j_gene: TRBJ2-7
len: 14
v_gene: TRBV6-2/TRBV6-3
CDR3aa: CASSRPGLADEQYF

j_gene: TRBJ2-3
len: 14
v_gene: TRBV20-1
CDR3aa: CSPLGGWSTDTQYF

j_gene: TRBJ1-1
len: 13
v_gene: TRBV6-1
CDR3aa: CASRRGLGTEAFF

j_gene: TRBJ1-1
len: 16
v_gene: TRBV20-1
CDR3aa: CSAATSGQEANTEAFF

j_gene: TRBJ2-7
len: 14
v_gene: TRBV11-3
CDR3aa: CASSFGQGVHEQYF

j_gene: TRBJ1-2
len: 14
v_gene: TRBV27
CDR3aa: CASSFTPANYGYTF

j_gene: TRBJ1-1
len: 14
v_gene: TRBV7-9
CDR3aa: CASSVSRGNTEAFF

j_gene: TRBJ2-3
len: 14
v_gene: TRBV29-1
CDR3aa: CSVVYRRSTDTQYF

j_gene: TRBJ2-6
len: 14
v_gene: TRBV27
CDR3aa: CASSPYSGANVLTF

j_gene: TRBJ2-7
len: 17
v_gene: TRBV24-1
CDR3aa: CATSGSKPGQGYHEQYF

j_gene: TRBJ1-2
len: 13
v_gene: TRBV7-9
CDR3aa: CASSLEGAGAGTF

j_gene: TRBJ2-7
len: 15
v_gene: TRBV7-9
CDR3aa: CASSLQVGVPYEQYF

j_gene: TRBJ2-7
len: 14
v_gene: TRBV14
CDR3aa: CASSRTETTHEQYF

j_gene: TRBJ1-5
len: 13
v_gene: TRBV19
CDR3aa: CASSLQGNQPQHF

j_gene: TRBJ1-1
len: 13
v_gene: TRBV2
CDR3aa: CASAPRGHTEAFF

j_gene: TRBJ1-4
len: 15
v_gene: TRBV24-1
CDR3aa: CAGYEEEGLNEKLFF

j_gene: TRBJ2-3
len: 16
v_gene: TRBV6-5
CDR3aa: CASSYPVRLGADTQYF

j_gene: TRBJ2-3
len: 13
v_gene: TRBV7-2
CDR3aa: CASNEQGTDTQYF

j_gene: TRBJ1-1
len: 16
v_gene: TRBV5-4
CDR3aa: CASSLASVGVNTEAFF

j_gene: TRBJ2-1
len: 15
v_gene: TRBV19
CDR3aa: CASSGGGSRTGEQFF

j_gene: TRBJ1-2
len: 15
v_gene: TRBV19
CDR3aa: CASSTSGGVAYGYTF

j_gene: TRBJ1-1
len: 14
v_gene: TRBV6-1
CDR3aa: CASSATDGGTEAFF

j_gene: TRBJ1-1
len: 14
v_gene: TRBV7-9
CDR3aa: CASSIGQANTEAFF